This TCR beta chain came from a study of T cell responses to AZD1222 COVID-19 vaccine. Method: immunoSEQ multiplex PCR; TCRdb's copy keeps in-frame clones and lacks some. The table lists about 130,000 clones, around 92% of them singletons. Study observations and caveats: There were repertoire samples only from the period after the peak T cell response. Distributed over spike, vaccine-associated CD4 TCRs predominated at 160-218 and 743-854.

About this clone: As yet, its antigen is unknown.

Combined were second doses at about 4 or about 12 weeks. The CDR3 length is 14 residues. Germline assignment: CDR1 LNHDA and CDR2 SQIVND (reference sequence). With 8 bases clipped from V and 4 bases from J, the junction kept 8 bases outside the gene matches. This TCR was recovered from an adult who received the AZD1222 COVID-19 vaccine. The rearrangement joins TRBV19 to TRBJ1-5, with 7 bases lining up with TRBD1. Sequenced here: peripheral blood, sampled 28 days after the second AZD1222 dose. The CDR3 nucleotides are TGTGCCAGTCAAACAGGGGTTAGGAATCAGCCCCAGCATTTT. As protein: CASQTGVRNQPQHF.